This T cell receptor beta chain was captured in a study of CD8 T cells in ankylosing spondylitis (dated by TCRdb to about 2017). A note on the overall study: To find TCR variants linked to disease, the study profiled T cell receptor beta repertoires in ankylosing spondylitis patients and healthy donors. In total, the full study cohort was made up of 95 to 110 healthy donors and 20 to 25 ankylosing spondylitis patients. Peripheral blood was sampled, and synovial fluid was additionally collected from ankylosing spondylitis patients.

Overall study outcomes, separate from this receptor: Some motif variants were previously reported in synovial fluid and blood of reactive arthritis patients, suggesting common disease-initiation mechanisms. A CD8+ phenotype was shown by the disease-linked clones, which were found at relatively low frequencies in peripheral blood. A TCR beta motif of eight highly homologous amino acid variants appeared characteristic of blood from ankylosing spondylitis patients. The disease-linked clones were reported to be significantly enriched in matched synovial fluid samples from ankylosing spondylitis patients.

This clonotype has a handful of counts. There is no known antigen for this receptor. The record has no base qualities; no much larger clone is one base away. These reads were obtained on an Illumina HiSeq 2500. TCR beta libraries were prepared by quantitative 5'-RACE with molecular barcodes. The authors processed their data as follows. A new computational method based on a probabilistic model of VDJ rearrangement was used to identify disease-linked TCR variants. Using fastp trimming at Q25 and MiXCR clonotype assembly, TCRdb reanalyzed the public sequencing data and kept in-frame beta chains. Under each unique CDR3 protein, matching rows form one entry showing the most common genes and DNA. The V and J calls, along with clone size, are taken from TCRdb and not from the paper's own processing. The sample has 350,000 or so distinct CDR3 sequences on record, 14% to 15% of them singletons. The ten largest account for 0.9% to 1.2% of the sample.

A distance of 7 bases separates the germline ends of V and J, which lose 1 base and 6 bases respectively. According to the germline V gene, CDR1 reads SGHDN and CDR2 reads FVKESK. Its CDR3 holds 14 amino acids, cysteine through phenylalanine. The CDR3 DNA has 42 bases and is translated from base 1. The receptor's source is a male donor with ankylosing spondylitis or in good health (not recorded which). Sequencing was carried out using blood, either unsorted or a sorted T cell fraction (not recorded which). The chain employs TRBV14 and TRBJ1-6; the D gene assignment is ambiguous. The nucleotide sequence is TGTGCCAGCAGCCAAGTGGAGGGTAATTCACCCCTCCACTTT. Its translation reads: CASSQVEGNSPLHF.